This paragraph covers one T cell receptor beta chain sequence. Its cognate antigen is unknown. The method was immunoSEQ multiplex PCR; TCRdb's version includes in-frame clones alone and lacks a portion of them. The table includes roughly 30,000 clones, around 83% detected once. The germline CDR1 and CDR2 sequences are MNHNS and SASEGT. The V and J ends lost 3 bases and 7 bases respectively, with 16 bases between them. This CDR3 is built from 15 residues. The data are from a study of graft-versus-host responses after intestinal transplantation. Whole-study context: Every recipient underwent anti-thymocyte globulin induction, then tacrolimus and steroids for approximately three years. Study-wide results and limits: Elevated graft-versus-host to host-versus-graft clonal ratios in allografts were recorded for patients with graft-donor T cell macrochimerism.

The sample consisted of unstimulated CD8+ T cells sorted from spleen or lymph node cells, taken before intestinal transplant. J is TRBJ1-5 and V is TRBV6-1; the D gene is possibly TRBD1 (6 bases). The clonotype comes from a human donor who received an intestinal transplant. The CDR3, as DNA: TGTGCCAGCAGTGAGGAGCCGGCAGGGGTCCAGCCCCAGCATTTT. Translated: CASSEEPAGVQPQHF.